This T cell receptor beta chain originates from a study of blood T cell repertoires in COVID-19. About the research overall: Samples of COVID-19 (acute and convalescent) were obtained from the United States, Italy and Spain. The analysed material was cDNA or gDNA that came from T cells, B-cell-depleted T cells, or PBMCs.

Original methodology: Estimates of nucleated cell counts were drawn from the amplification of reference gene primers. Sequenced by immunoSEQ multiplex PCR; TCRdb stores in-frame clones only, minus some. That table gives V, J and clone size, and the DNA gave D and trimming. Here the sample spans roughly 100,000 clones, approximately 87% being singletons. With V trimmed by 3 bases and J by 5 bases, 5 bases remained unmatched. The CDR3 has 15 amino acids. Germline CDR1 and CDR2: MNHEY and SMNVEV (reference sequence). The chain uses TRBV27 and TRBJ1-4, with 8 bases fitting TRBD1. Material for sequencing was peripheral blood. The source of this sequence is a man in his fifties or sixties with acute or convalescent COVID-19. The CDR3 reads CASSFTGGWNEKLFF. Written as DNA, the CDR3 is TGTGCCAGCAGTTTTACAGGGGGTTGGAATGAAAAACTGTTTTTT.